The table lists the clone carrying this T cell receptor beta chain with a count of one. The sample originates from a study of regulatory T cells in long-lasting Graves disease. Arm-PCR of CDR3 regions and iRepertoire HTBI primers were the basis on which TCR beta libraries were built. One entry per CDR3 protein results from TCRdb running MiXCR on the multiplex PCR reads. The table shows about 560,000 distinct CDR3 sequences, with 16% occurring only once. Germline V lookup: CDR1 MNHNS, CDR2 SASEGT. V trimming: 7 bases; J trimming: 0 bases; junction bases outside the gene matches: 5. This CDR3 has 14 residues. Time point of the sample: newly diagnosed GD, antithyroid drugs for less than 3 months. RNA from PBMCs was the source of the TCR library. This same sample was also taken into another study, of T cells in Graves' hyperthyroidism and ophthalmopathy.

The source is a man younger than 30 with Graves disease. The V and J genes are TRBV6-1 and TRBJ2-7, with 8 nucleotides matching TRBD1. The sample was peripheral blood mononuclear cells (PBMCs), taken at new diagnosis, from a patient treated with antithyroid drugs. Here the CDR3 reads CASTETGDSYEQYF. The DNA for the CDR3 is TGTGCCAGCACTGAGACAGGGGACTCCTACGAGCAGTACTTC.